This T cell receptor beta chain was recorded in a study of blood T cell repertoires in COVID-19. TCRdb's copy holds only in-frame clones and misses some; the assay was immunoSEQ multiplex PCR. The data contain a few hundred thousand clones, over 80% of them seen just once; the ten biggest clones take up approximately 6.6%. Germline V gene lookup returns CDR1 GTSNPN and CDR2 SVGIG (reference sequence). V lost 3 bases to trimming and J lost 1 base, with 21 bases between them. The CDR3 has 17 residues. In Cohort 3, a recovered donor had either two negative PCRs, clearance, or symptom resolution. The sequencing sample was made of PBMCs or T cells enriched from blood (not recorded which). This clonotype originated in a woman aged 40-49 years who had recovered from COVID-19. This chain uses TRBV30 with TRBJ1-2; a weak D match, TRBD1 (6 bases). The CDR3 protein is CAWSMGIGQSGNYGYTF. As DNA, the CDR3 is TGTGCCTGGAGCATGGGGATAGGACAGTCCGGTAACTATGGCTACACCTTC.